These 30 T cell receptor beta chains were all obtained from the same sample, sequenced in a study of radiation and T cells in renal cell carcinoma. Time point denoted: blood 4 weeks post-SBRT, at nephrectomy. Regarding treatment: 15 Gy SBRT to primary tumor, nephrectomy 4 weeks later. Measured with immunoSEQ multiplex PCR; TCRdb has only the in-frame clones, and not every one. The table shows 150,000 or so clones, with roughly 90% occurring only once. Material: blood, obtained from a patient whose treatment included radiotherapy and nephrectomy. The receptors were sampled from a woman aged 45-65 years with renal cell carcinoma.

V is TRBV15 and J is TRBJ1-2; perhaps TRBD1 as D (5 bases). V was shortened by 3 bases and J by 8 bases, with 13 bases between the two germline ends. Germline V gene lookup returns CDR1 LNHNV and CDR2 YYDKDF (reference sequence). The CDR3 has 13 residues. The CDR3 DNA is TGTGCCACCAGCAGGGGGGGTCGTTGGGGCTACACCTTC. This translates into CATSRGGRWGYTF.

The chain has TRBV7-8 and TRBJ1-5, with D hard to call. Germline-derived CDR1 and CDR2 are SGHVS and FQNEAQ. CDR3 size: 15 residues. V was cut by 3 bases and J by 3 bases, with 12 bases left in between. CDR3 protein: CASSLIEAPNQPQHF. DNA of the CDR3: TGTGCCAGCAGCTTGATAGAGGCTCCCAATCAGCCCCAGCATTTT.

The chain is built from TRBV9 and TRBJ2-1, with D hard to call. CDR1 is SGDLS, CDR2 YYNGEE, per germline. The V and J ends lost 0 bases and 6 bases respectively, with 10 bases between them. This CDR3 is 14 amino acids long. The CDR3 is CASSVASRPNEQFF. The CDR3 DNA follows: TGTGCCAGCAGCGTAGCGTCCCGCCCCAATGAGCAGTTCTTC.

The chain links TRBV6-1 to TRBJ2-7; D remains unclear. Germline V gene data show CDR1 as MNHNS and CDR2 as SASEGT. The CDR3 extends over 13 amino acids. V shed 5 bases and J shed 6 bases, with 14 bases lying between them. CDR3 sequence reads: CASSFGPRSEQYF. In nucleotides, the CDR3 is TGTGCCAGCAGTTTTGGGCCCCGATCCGAGCAGTACTTC.

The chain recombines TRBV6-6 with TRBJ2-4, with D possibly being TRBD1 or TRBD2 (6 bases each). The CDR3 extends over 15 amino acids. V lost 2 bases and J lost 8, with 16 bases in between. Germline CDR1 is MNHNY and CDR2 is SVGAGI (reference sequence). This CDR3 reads CASSYRGRGRDIQYF. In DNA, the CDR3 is TGTGCCAGCAGTTACCGGGGGCGGGGTCGAGACATTCAGTACTTC.

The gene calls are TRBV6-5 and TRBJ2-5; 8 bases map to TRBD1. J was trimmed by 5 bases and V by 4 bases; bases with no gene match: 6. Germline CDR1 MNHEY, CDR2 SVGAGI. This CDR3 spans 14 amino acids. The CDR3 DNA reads TGTGCCAGCAGTTCTACAGGGGGAGAGGAGACCCAGTACTTC. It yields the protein CASSSTGGEETQYF.

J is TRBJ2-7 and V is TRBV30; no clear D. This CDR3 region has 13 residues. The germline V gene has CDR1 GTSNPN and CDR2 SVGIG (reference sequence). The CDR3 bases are TGTGCTCTAGTGCTGGGGTTGAACTACGAGCAGTACTTC. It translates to CALVLGLNYEQYF. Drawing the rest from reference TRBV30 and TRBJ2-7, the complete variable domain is SQTIHQWPATLVQPVGSPLSLECTVEGTSNPNLYWYRQAAGRGLQLLFYSVGIGQISSEVPQNLSASRPQDRQFILSSKKLLLSDSGFYLCALVLGLNYEQYFGPGTRLTVT.

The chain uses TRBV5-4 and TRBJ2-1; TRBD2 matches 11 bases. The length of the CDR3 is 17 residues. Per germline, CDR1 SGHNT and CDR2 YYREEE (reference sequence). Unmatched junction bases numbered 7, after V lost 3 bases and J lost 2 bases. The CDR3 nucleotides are TGTGCCAGCAGCTCAGCCCTTAGCGGGGGGGCCTACAATGAGCAGTTCTTC. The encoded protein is CASSSALSGGAYNEQFF.

In nucleotides, the CDR3 is TGTGCCTGGAGGGGGAACAACTATGGCTACACCTTC. Translated: CAWRGNNYGYTF. The rearrangement links TRBV30 to TRBJ1-2; D remains ambiguous. The CDR3 contains 12 residues. Germline CDR1 reads GTSNPN; CDR2 reads SVGIG (reference sequence). The V and J ends lost 3 bases and 2 bases respectively, with 7 bases between them. The complete variable domain, with remaining parts taken from reference TRBV30 and TRBJ1-2, reads SQTIHQWPATLVQPVGSPLSLECTVEGTSNPNLYWYRQAAGRGLQLLFYSVGIGQISSEVPQNLSASRPQDRQFILSSKKLLLSDSGFYLCAWRGNNYGYTFGSGTRLTVV.

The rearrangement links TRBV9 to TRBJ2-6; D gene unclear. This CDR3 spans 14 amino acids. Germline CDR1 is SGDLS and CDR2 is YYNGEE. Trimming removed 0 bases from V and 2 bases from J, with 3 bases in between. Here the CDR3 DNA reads TGTGCCAGCAGCGTAGGCACTGGGGCCAACGTCCTGACTTTC. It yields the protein CASSVGTGANVLTF.

This chain's CDR3 is CASSYSRTRSPLHF. The CDR3 bases are TGTGCCAGCAGTTACTCCCGAACGCGATCACCCCTCCACTTT. The chain uses TRBV6-5 and TRBJ1-6, with no clear D. Germline V gene sequence: CDR1 MNHEY, CDR2 SVGAGI. V was trimmed by 0 bases and J by 10 bases, leaving 10 bases between them. The CDR3 covers 14 residues.

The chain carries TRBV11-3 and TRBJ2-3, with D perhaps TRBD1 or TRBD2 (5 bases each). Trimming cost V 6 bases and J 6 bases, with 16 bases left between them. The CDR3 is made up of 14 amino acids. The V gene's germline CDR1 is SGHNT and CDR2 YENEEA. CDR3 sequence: CASRDERDPDTQYF. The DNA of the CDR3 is TGTGCCAGCAGAGACGAACGGGACCCGGATACGCAGTATTTT.

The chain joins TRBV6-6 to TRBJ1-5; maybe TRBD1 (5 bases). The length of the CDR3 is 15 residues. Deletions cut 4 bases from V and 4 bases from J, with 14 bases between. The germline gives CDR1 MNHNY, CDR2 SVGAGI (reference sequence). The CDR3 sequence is CASSSRTNRNQPQHF. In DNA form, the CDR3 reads TGTGCCAGCAGTTCCCGCACAAACAGGAATCAGCCCCAGCATTTT.

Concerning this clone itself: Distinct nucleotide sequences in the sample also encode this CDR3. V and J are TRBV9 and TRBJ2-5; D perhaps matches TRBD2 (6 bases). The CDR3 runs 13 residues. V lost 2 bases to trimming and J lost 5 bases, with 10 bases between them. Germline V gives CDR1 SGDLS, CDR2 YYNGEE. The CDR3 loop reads CASSVGGLETQYF. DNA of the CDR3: TGTGCCAGCAGCGTGGGAGGCCTCGAGACCCAGTACTTC.

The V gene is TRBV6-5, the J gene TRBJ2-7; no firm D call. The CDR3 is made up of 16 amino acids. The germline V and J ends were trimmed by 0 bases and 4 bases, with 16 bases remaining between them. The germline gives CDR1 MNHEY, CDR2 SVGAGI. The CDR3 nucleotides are TGTGCCAGCAGTTACTCGAGGCCGGACCTAACATACGAGCAGTACTTC. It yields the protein CASSYSRPDLTYEQYF.

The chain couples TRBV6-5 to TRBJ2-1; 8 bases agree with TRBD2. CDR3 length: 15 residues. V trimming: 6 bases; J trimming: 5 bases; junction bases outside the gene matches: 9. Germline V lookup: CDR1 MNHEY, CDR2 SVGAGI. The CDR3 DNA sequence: TGTGCCAGCAGCTTAAGCGGGGGTAGCCACAATGAGCAGTTCTTC. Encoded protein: CASSLSGGSHNEQFF.

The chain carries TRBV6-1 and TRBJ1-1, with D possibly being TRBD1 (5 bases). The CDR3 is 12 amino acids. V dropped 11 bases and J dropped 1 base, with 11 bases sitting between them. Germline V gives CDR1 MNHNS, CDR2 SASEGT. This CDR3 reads CAGSTGNTEAFF. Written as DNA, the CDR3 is TGTGCCGGCTCAACAGGGAACACTGAAGCTTTCTTT.

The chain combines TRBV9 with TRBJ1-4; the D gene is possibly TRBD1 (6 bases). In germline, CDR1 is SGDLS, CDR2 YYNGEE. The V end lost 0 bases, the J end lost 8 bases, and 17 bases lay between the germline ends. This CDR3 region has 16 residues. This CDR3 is CASSVGGTGSREKLFF. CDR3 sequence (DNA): TGTGCCAGCAGCGTAGGAGGTACAGGGTCTAGGGAAAAACTGTTTTTT.

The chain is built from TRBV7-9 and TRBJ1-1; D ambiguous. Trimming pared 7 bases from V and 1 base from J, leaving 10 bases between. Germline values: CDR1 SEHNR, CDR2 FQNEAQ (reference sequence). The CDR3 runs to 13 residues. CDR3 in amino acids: CASTSLGNTEAFF. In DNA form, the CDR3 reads TGTGCCAGCACCTCTCTAGGGAACACTGAAGCTTTCTTT. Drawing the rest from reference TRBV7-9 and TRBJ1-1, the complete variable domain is DTGVSQNPRHKITKRGQNVTFRCDPISEHNRLYWYRQTLGQGPEFLTYFQNEAQLEKSRLLSDRFSAERPKGSFSTLEIQRTEQGDSAMYLCASTSLGNTEAFFGQGTRLTVV.

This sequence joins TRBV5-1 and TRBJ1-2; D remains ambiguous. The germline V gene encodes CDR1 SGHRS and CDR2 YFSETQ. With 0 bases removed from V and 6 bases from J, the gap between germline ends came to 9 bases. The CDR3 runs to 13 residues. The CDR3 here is CASSLGTVDGYTF. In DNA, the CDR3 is TGCGCCAGCAGCTTGGGGACCGTTGATGGCTACACCTTC. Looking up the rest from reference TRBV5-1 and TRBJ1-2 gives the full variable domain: KAGVTQTPRYLIKTRGQQVTLSCSPISGHRSVSWYQQTPGQGLQFLFEYFSETQRNKGNFPGRFSGRQFSNSRSEMNVSTLELGDSALYLCASSLGTVDGYTFGSGTRLTVV.

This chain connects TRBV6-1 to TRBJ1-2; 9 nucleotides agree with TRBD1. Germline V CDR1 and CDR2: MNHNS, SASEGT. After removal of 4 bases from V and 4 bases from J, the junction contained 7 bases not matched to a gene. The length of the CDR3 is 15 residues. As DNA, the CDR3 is TGTGCCAGCAGTGCCGGGACAGGGAGTTCCTATGGCTACACCTTC. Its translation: CASSAGTGSSYGYTF.

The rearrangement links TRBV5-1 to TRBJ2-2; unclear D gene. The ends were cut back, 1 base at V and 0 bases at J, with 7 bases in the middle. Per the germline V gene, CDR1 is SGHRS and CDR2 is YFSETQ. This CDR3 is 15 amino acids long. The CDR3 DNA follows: TGCGCCAGCAGCTTGTTAGGACCGAACACCGGGGAGCTGTTTTTT. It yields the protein CASSLLGPNTGELFF.

The DNA of the CDR3 is TGCAGCGTTTTTGGACAGGGGAACACTGAAGCTTTCTTT. Its translation: CSVFGQGNTEAFF. The rearrangement joins TRBV29-1 to TRBJ1-1, with 8 bases lining up with TRBD1. This CDR3 contains 13 residues. Trimming removed 5 bases from V and 1 base from J; junction bases left unmatched: 3. Germline V gives CDR1 SQVTM, CDR2 ANQGSEA.

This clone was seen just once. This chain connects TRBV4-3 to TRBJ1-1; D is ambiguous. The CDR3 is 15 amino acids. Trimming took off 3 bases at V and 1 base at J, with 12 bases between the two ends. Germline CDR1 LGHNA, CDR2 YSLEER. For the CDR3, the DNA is TGCGCCAGCAGCCATTCCCCGGGATCGAACACTGAAGCTTTCTTT. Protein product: CASSHSPGSNTEAFF.

CDR3 bases: TGTGCCAGTAGCACCCGCGAAGGGACGGGTAGCTCTGGGGCCAACGTCCTGACTTTC. Translated, it gives CASSTREGTGSSGANVLTF. This chain joins TRBV19 and TRBJ2-6; D assignment may be TRBD1 or TRBD2 (5 bases each). V was pared by 6 bases and J by 0 bases, with 21 bases between. The germline gives CDR1 LNHDA, CDR2 SQIVND (reference sequence). CDR3 length: 19 residues.

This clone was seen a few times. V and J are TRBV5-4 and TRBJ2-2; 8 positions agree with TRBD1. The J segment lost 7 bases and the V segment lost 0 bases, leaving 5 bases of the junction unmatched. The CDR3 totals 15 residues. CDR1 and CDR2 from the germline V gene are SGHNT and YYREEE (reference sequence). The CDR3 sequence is CASSLDRGLSGELFF. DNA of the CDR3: TGTGCCAGCAGCTTGGACAGGGGGTTAAGCGGGGAGCTGTTTTTT.

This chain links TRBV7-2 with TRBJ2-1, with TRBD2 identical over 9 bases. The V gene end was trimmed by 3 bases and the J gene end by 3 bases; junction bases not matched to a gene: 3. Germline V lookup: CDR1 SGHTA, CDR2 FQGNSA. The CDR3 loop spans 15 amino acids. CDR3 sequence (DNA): TGTGCCAGCAGCTTGGAGCGGGGGGTCTACAATGAGCAGTTCTTC. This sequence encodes CASSLERGVYNEQFF.

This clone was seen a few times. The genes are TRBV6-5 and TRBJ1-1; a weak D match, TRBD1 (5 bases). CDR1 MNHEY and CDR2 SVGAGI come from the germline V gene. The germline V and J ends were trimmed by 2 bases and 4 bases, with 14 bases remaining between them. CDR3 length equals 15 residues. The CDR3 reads CASSYKGRSGTEAFF. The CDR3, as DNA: TGTGCCAGCAGTTACAAGGGGCGAAGTGGCACTGAAGCTTTCTTT.

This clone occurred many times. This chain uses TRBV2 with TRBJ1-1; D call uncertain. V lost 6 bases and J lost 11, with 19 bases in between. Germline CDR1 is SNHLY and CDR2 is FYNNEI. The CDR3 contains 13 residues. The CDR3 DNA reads TGTGCCAGCAGAAGGACGGTGGTGTTACAGGCTTTCTTT. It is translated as CASRRTVVLQAFF.

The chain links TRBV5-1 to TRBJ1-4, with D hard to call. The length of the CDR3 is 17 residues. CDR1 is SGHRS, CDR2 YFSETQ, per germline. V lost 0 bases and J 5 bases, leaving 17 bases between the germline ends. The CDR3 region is CASSLVSSSKKNEKLFF. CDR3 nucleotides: TGCGCCAGCAGCTTGGTGTCATCTTCTAAGAAAAATGAAAAACTGTTTTTT.